The 7 T cell receptor beta chains below were found in one sample sequenced in a study of tumor and adjacent non-tumor tissue in lung cancer (dated by TCRdb to 2017 to 2018). Bulk unsorted tissue served as the source for RNA extraction, and RNA quality was assessed using a NanoDrop ND-1000 and an Agilent 2100. Distant non-tumor tissue taken more than 3 cm from the tumor edge was used as the normal lung sample. Libraries were made using multiplex PCR. Sequenced using an Illumina HiSeq 2500. TCRbeta libraries were constructed through three rounds of nested PCR with primers (Table S4) according to protocols modified from ARM-PCR. TCRdb ran its own pipeline on the public reads, namely fastp trimming at Q25 and MiXCR clone calling, and kept in-frame beta chains. Identical CDR3 proteins give one entry, which carries the most common genes and DNA. For this sample there are 50,000 to 70,000 distinct CDR3 sequences; more than 55% appear just once. The ten largest clones add up to under 35% of the sample.

The specimen sequenced was distant non-tumor lung tissue. These receptors were obtained from a man between 65 and 85 years old with non-small cell lung cancer.

This clonotype was seen only a few times. Possible read error: a much larger clone is one base away. The V call is TRBV6-1, the J call TRBJ1-5, with 8 positions matching TRBD1. This CDR3 spans 16 amino acids. Germline V gene lookup returns CDR1 MNHNS and CDR2 SASEGT. CDR3 region: CVSRLGDRKYNQPQHF. Written as DNA, the CDR3 is TGTGTCAGCAGGCTGGGGGACAGGAAGTACAATCAGCCCCAGCATTTT.

As for this clonotype: A much larger clone sits a single nucleotide away, making a read error possible. The chain joins TRBV5-1 to TRBJ2-7, with TRBD1 matching over 9 bases. This CDR3 spans 15 amino acids. Germline V gives CDR1 SGHRS, CDR2 YFSETQ. V lost 6 bases and J lost 3; bases outside the gene matches: 10. CDR3 amino acids: CASTMGQGGIYEQYF. The CDR3 DNA reads TGCGCCAGCACCATGGGACAGGGTGGGATCTACGAGCAGTACTTC. Variable domain in full (rest from reference TRBV5-1 and TRBJ2-7): KAGVTQTPRYLIKTRGQQVTLSCSPISGHRSVSWYQQTPGQGLQFLFEYFSETQRNKGNFPGRFSGRQFSNSRSEMNVSTLELGDSALYLCASTMGQGGIYEQYFGPGTRLTVT.

This clonotype was detected many times. This sequence joins TRBV6-5 and TRBJ1-2, with a possible D match to TRBD1 (6 bases). The CDR3 extends over 15 amino acids. CDR1 is MNHEY, CDR2 SVGAGI, per germline. The ends were cut back, 4 bases at V and 6 bases at J, with 18 bases in the middle. CDR3 sequence: CASSSRTGLPHGYTF. Here the CDR3 DNA reads TGTGCCAGCAGTTCCCGAACAGGGTTACCCCATGGCTACACCTTC.

As to this clonotype: Likely a read error: the CDR3 ends without its conserved phenylalanine or tryptophan. The chain recombines TRBV7-9 with TRBJ2-1; D unresolved. CDR1 and CDR2 from the germline V gene are SEHNR and FQNEAQ (reference sequence). The CDR3 runs to 13 residues. CDR3 in amino acids: CAISPRAYNEQFL. The CDR3, as DNA: TGTGCCATCAGCCCAAGGGCATACAATGAGCAGTTCTTA.

This clonotype was seen at least ten times. J is TRBJ1-5 and V is TRBV6-5; no firm D call. The germline V and J ends were trimmed by 10 bases and 1 base, with 14 bases remaining between them. The CDR3 runs to 14 residues. Germline V lookup: CDR1 MNHEY, CDR2 SVGAGI. CDR3 sequence: CATREGLSNQPQHF. The CDR3 nucleotides read TGTGCCACCCGTGAGGGATTAAGCAATCAGCCCCAGCATTTT.

A word on this clonotype: A much larger clone is a single base away; this may be a read error. The CDR3 DNA sequence: TGCGCCAGCAGCCAAACACCGGGACAGGCATCCTACGAGCAGTACTTC. Protein: CASSQTPGQASYEQYF. V is TRBV4-1 and J is TRBJ2-7, with 8 positions matching TRBD1. The germline CDR1 and CDR2 sequences are MGHRA and YSYEKL. This CDR3 comprises 16 residues. With V trimmed by 2 bases and J by 1 base, 7 bases remained unmatched.

This clonotype turned up a few times. The J gene is TRBJ2-2, the V gene TRBV9; unclear D gene. Trimming removed 4 bases at V and 1 base at J, with 2 bases between. This CDR3 comprises 12 residues. The germline V gene has CDR1 SGDLS and CDR2 YYNGEE. The CDR3 loop is CASSQNTGELFF. In DNA form, the CDR3 reads TGTGCCAGCAGCCAGAACACCGGGGAGCTGTTTTTT.